This is a list of T cell receptor beta chains from one sample in a study of human T cells and chemical hapten exposure. TCRdb reanalysed the RACE reads using MiXCR and keeps one entry per CDR3 protein. The sample lists about 80,000 distinct CDR3 sequences; about 9.4% were seen once. Material: whole blood, obtained in connection with sensitization to the hapten diphenylcyclopropenone (DPC). The receptors here all came from a woman younger than 45 with alopecia areata. Some clones in this sample may be carry-over from other donors' samples. CDR3s include the opening cysteine and the closing phenylalanine or tryptophan. Each record gives: V gene, D gene, J gene, clone size, CDR3 DNA, CDR3 protein. A D gene is named only where the DNA matches it firmly. Some rows have no size entry. The others give once, few or many, or a class for an expanded clone.

v_gene: TRBV3-1; d_gene: -; j_gene: TRBJ1-6; abundance: -; CDR3nt: TGTGCCAGCAGCCAACACAGGGACTCACCCCTCCACTTT; CDR3aa: CASSQHRDSPLHF
v_gene: TRBV30; d_gene: TRBD1; j_gene: TRBJ1-4; abundance: many; CDR3nt: TGTGCCTGGAGTGGGGACAGGTTCCTGAATAATGAAAAACTGTTTTTT; CDR3aa: CAWSGDRFLNNEKLFF
v_gene: TRBV27; d_gene: TRBD2; j_gene: TRBJ2-2; abundance: many; CDR3nt: TGTGCCAGCAGGCTAAGCGGGAGGGGGGAGCTGTTTTTT; CDR3aa: CASRLSGRGELFF
v_gene: TRBV28; d_gene: -; j_gene: TRBJ2-1; abundance: few; CDR3nt: TGTGCCAGCAGTTTCCTTACAAGCTCCTACAATGAGCAGTTCTTC; CDR3aa: CASSFLTSSYNEQFF
v_gene: TRBV9; d_gene: -; j_gene: TRBJ2-7; abundance: many; CDR3nt: TGTGCCAGCAGCCTGAGACCGGGCAACTACGAGCAGTACTTC; CDR3aa: CASSLRPGNYEQYF
v_gene: TRBV28; d_gene: -; j_gene: TRBJ1-1; abundance: many; CDR3nt: TGTGCCAGCAGCCCACGACAGAGTATGAACACTGAAGCTTTCTTT; CDR3aa: CASSPRQSMNTEAFF
v_gene: TRBV20-1; d_gene: -; j_gene: TRBJ1-2; abundance: -; CDR3nt: TGCAGTGCTAGATGGGAGGGCCCCGGCTACACCTTC; CDR3aa: CSARWEGPGYTF
v_gene: TRBV20-1; d_gene: TRBD2; j_gene: TRBJ2-1; abundance: many; CDR3nt: TGCAGTGCTAGCTTTACTAGCGGGAGATCAGATGAGCAGTTCTTC; CDR3aa: CSASFTSGRSDEQFF
v_gene: TRBV9; d_gene: -; j_gene: TRBJ2-6; abundance: many; CDR3nt: TGTGCCAGCAGCGTAGCCTCTGGGGCCAACGTCCTGACTTTC; CDR3aa: CASSVASGANVLTF
v_gene: TRBV29-1; d_gene: -; j_gene: TRBJ1-1; abundance: many; CDR3nt: TGCAGCTCGAAGGGGGAAGGGCGGACTGAAGCTTTCTTT; CDR3aa: CSSKGEGRTEAFF
v_gene: TRBV10-1; d_gene: TRBD1; j_gene: TRBJ2-3; abundance: few; CDR3nt: TGCGCCAGATTATTAAGGGGGCATGGCACAGATACGCAGTATTTT; CDR3aa: CARLLRGHGTDTQYF
v_gene: TRBV4-2; d_gene: -; j_gene: TRBJ2-3; abundance: few; CDR3nt: TGTGCCAGCAGCCAAGGCGATTTCACAGATACGCAGTATTTT; CDR3aa: CASSQGDFTDTQYF
v_gene: TRBV12-3/TRBV12-4; d_gene: -; j_gene: TRBJ2-4; abundance: many; CDR3nt: TGTGCCAGCAGTTATGGACACCCAGGGATTCAGTACTTC; CDR3aa: CASSYGHPGIQYF
v_gene: TRBV20-1; d_gene: -; j_gene: TRBJ1-1; abundance: many; CDR3nt: TGCAGTGCTAGAGAGTCGGCTGGGGGCACTGAAGCTTTCTTT; CDR3aa: CSARESAGGTEAFF
v_gene: TRBV11-2; d_gene: TRBD1; j_gene: TRBJ2-7; abundance: many; CDR3nt: TGTGCCAGCAGCCGACAGGGACCCTACGAGCAGTACTTC; CDR3aa: CASSRQGPYEQYF
v_gene: TRBV5-1; d_gene: -; j_gene: TRBJ1-1; abundance: few; CDR3nt: TGCGCCAGCAGCTTGTGGGGACAGAACACTGAAGCTTTCTTT; CDR3aa: CASSLWGQNTEAFF
v_gene: TRBV28; d_gene: -; j_gene: TRBJ1-4; abundance: few; CDR3nt: TGTGCCAGCGCGGGGTCCGGAAATGAAAAACTGTTTTTT; CDR3aa: CASAGSGNEKLFF
v_gene: TRBV6-1; d_gene: TRBD2; j_gene: TRBJ2-3; abundance: -; CDR3nt: TGTGCCAGCAGTGCCAGGCGACTAGCGGGAGGAGGTGGGCGCACAGATACGCAGTATTTT; CDR3aa: CASSARRLAGGGGRTDTQYF
v_gene: TRBV19; d_gene: -; j_gene: TRBJ2-6; abundance: many; CDR3nt: TGTGCCAGTAGTATTCGGGGGTCCGGGGCCAACGTCCTGACTTTC; CDR3aa: CASSIRGSGANVLTF
v_gene: TRBV27; d_gene: -; j_gene: TRBJ2-7; abundance: few; CDR3nt: TGTGCCAGCCGAACCTCGGACGAGCAGTACTTC; CDR3aa: CASRTSDEQYF
v_gene: TRBV28; d_gene: -; j_gene: TRBJ2-7; abundance: many; CDR3nt: TGTGCCAGCAGTTTATCCCGCGAGCAGTACTTC; CDR3aa: CASSLSREQYF
v_gene: TRBV12-3/TRBV12-4; d_gene: -; j_gene: TRBJ2-1; abundance: -; CDR3nt: TGTGCCAGCAGTTTCTCAGTTGCGCTGTACAATGAGCAGTTCTTC; CDR3aa: CASSFSVALYNEQFF
v_gene: TRBV10-3; d_gene: -; j_gene: TRBJ2-3; abundance: many; CDR3nt: TGTGCCATCAGTGAAGGACAGGGAGGGGACACAGATACGCAGTATTTT; CDR3aa: CAISEGQGGDTDTQYF
v_gene: TRBV4-3; d_gene: -; j_gene: TRBJ1-4; abundance: -; CDR3nt: TGCGCCAGCAGCCAGCAGGGGAACCTGGCTAATGAAAAACTGTTTTTT; CDR3aa: CASSQQGNLANEKLFF
v_gene: TRBV11-2; d_gene: TRBD1; j_gene: TRBJ1-3; abundance: many; CDR3nt: TGTGCCAGCAGCGTAACAGGGGGCTCTGGAAACACCATATATTTT; CDR3aa: CASSVTGGSGNTIYF
v_gene: TRBV12-2; d_gene: -; j_gene: TRBJ2-7; abundance: many; CDR3nt: TGTGCAAGTCGCTCCGCTCCGGGACAGGGATTCTACGAGCAGTACTTC; CDR3aa: CASRSAPGQGFYEQYF
v_gene: TRBV3-1; d_gene: -; j_gene: TRBJ1-5; abundance: many; CDR3nt: TGTGCCAGCAGCCAGCAGGCGAATCAGCCCCAGCATTTT; CDR3aa: CASSQQANQPQHF
v_gene: TRBV27; d_gene: TRBD2; j_gene: TRBJ2-7; abundance: -; CDR3nt: TGTGCCAGCAGTCCCGCCAGCGGGAGTAGCGAGCAGTACTTC; CDR3aa: CASSPASGSSEQYF
v_gene: TRBV5-1; d_gene: TRBD1; j_gene: TRBJ1-5; abundance: many; CDR3nt: TGCGCCAGCAGCTTGGTTGGACAGGGCGCCAGCAATCAGCCCCAGCATTTT; CDR3aa: CASSLVGQGASNQPQHF
v_gene: TRBV3-1; d_gene: TRBD1; j_gene: TRBJ2-7; abundance: many; CDR3nt: TGTGCCAGCAGCCAACGGACGGACAGGGGCGAGCAGTACTTC; CDR3aa: CASSQRTDRGEQYF
v_gene: TRBV5-4; d_gene: TRBD2; j_gene: TRBJ2-3; abundance: many; CDR3nt: TGTGCCAGCAGCTTGGTGGGGACTAGCCGCGATACGCAGTATTTT; CDR3aa: CASSLVGTSRDTQYF
v_gene: TRBV30; d_gene: -; j_gene: TRBJ1-2; abundance: many; CDR3nt: TGTGCCTGGAGTAGAGCTGGTGCCTCTAACTATGGCTACACCTTC; CDR3aa: CAWSRAGASNYGYTF
v_gene: TRBV6-5; d_gene: TRBD1; j_gene: TRBJ1-1; abundance: once; CDR3nt: TGTGCCAGCAGTTACGGGGACAGGGACGCTGAAGCTTTCTTT; CDR3aa: CASSYGDRDAEAFF
v_gene: TRBV12-3/TRBV12-4; d_gene: TRBD1; j_gene: TRBJ2-2; abundance: many; CDR3nt: TGTGCCAGCAGTTCGGGACAGGGGTTGCGCGGGGAGCTGTTTTTT; CDR3aa: CASSSGQGLRGELFF
v_gene: TRBV29-1; d_gene: -; j_gene: TRBJ2-3; abundance: -; CDR3nt: TGCAGCGTTCGGTCGGATACGCAGTATTTT; CDR3aa: CSVRSDTQYF
v_gene: TRBV3-1; d_gene: -; j_gene: TRBJ2-1; abundance: -; CDR3nt: TGTGCCAGCAGCAACGCTCCGGGCACCCGGCCGTTCTTC; CDR3aa: CASSNAPGTRPFF
v_gene: TRBV7-9; d_gene: TRBD1; j_gene: TRBJ1-2; abundance: few; CDR3nt: TGTGTCAGCAGCCCTCGGACAGGGGGCTATGGCTACACCTTC; CDR3aa: CVSSPRTGGYGYTF
v_gene: TRBV28; d_gene: -; j_gene: TRBJ2-7; abundance: -; CDR3nt: TGTGCCAGCAGCAGGGAGGGGGCTTACGAGCAGTACTTC; CDR3aa: CASSREGAYEQYF
v_gene: TRBV18; d_gene: TRBD2; j_gene: TRBJ2-1; abundance: many; CDR3nt: TGTGCCAGCTCACCCATGGCAGCGGGGGCCTACAATGAGCAGTTCTTC; CDR3aa: CASSPMAAGAYNEQFF
v_gene: TRBV11-1; d_gene: -; j_gene: TRBJ2-5; abundance: -; CDR3nt: TGTGCCAGCAGCATGGGTATTACGGAGACCCAGTACTTC; CDR3aa: CASSMGITETQYF
v_gene: TRBV18; d_gene: -; j_gene: TRBJ2-2; abundance: many; CDR3nt: TGTGCCAGCTCACCGTGGGTTCAAGCGAACACCGGGGAGCTGTTTTTT; CDR3aa: CASSPWVQANTGELFF
v_gene: TRBV29-1; d_gene: -; j_gene: TRBJ1-2; abundance: few; CDR3nt: TGCAGCGTTGGTGGGGAGGGTATCACCTTC; CDR3aa: CSVGGEGITF
v_gene: TRBV28; d_gene: -; j_gene: TRBJ2-7; abundance: -; CDR3nt: TGTGCCAGCAGTTCCTCTTTCGGGCAGGGAAAGGCCGACGAGCAGTACTTC; CDR3aa: CASSSSFGQGKADEQYF
v_gene: TRBV6-2/TRBV6-3; d_gene: TRBD1; j_gene: TRBJ2-6; abundance: few; CDR3nt: TGTGCCAGCAGTCTAGGACAGGGGTACTCTGGGGCCAACGTCCTGACTTTC; CDR3aa: CASSLGQGYSGANVLTF
v_gene: TRBV4-1; d_gene: TRBD2; j_gene: TRBJ2-1; abundance: -; CDR3nt: TGCGCCAGCAGCCAACAACGACTAGCGGGAGGGGAGCAGTTCTTC; CDR3aa: CASSQQRLAGGEQFF
v_gene: TRBV29-1; d_gene: TRBD1; j_gene: TRBJ2-7; abundance: -; CDR3nt: TGCAGCGTTGTGGACAGGGTCTACGAGCAGTACTTC; CDR3aa: CSVVDRVYEQYF
v_gene: TRBV7-9; d_gene: -; j_gene: TRBJ1-4; abundance: many; CDR3nt: TGTGCCAGCAGCCGTGGCACAGGAGGGAGTGAAAAACTGTTTTTT; CDR3aa: CASSRGTGGSEKLFF
v_gene: TRBV10-3; d_gene: TRBD1; j_gene: TRBJ2-5; abundance: once; CDR3nt: TGTGCCGCACAGGGGGCGCTTGCCCCCCAAGAGACCCAGTACTTC; CDR3aa: CAAQGALAPQETQYF
v_gene: TRBV5-1; d_gene: -; j_gene: TRBJ2-5; abundance: many; CDR3nt: TGCGCCAGCAGCTTGGCCTTCGGTAAAGAGACCCAGTACTTC; CDR3aa: CASSLAFGKETQYF
v_gene: TRBV28; d_gene: -; j_gene: TRBJ2-7; abundance: few; CDR3nt: TGTGCCAGCAGTTTATTCCCAGGCAATCAGCTTGAGCAGTACTTC; CDR3aa: CASSLFPGNQLEQYF
v_gene: TRBV28; d_gene: -; j_gene: TRBJ2-7; abundance: many; CDR3nt: TGTGCCAGCTGGGACGGCTACTACGAGCAGTACTTC; CDR3aa: CASWDGYYEQYF
v_gene: TRBV10-3; d_gene: -; j_gene: TRBJ1-5; abundance: -; CDR3nt: TGTGCCATCAGTGACCCATCCACAGCTGGCAATCAGCCCCAGCATTTT; CDR3aa: CAISDPSTAGNQPQHF
v_gene: TRBV10-2; d_gene: TRBD2; j_gene: TRBJ2-7; abundance: many; CDR3nt: TGCGCCAGCAGACTAGCGGGAGGGGAGAGGGAGCAGTACTTC; CDR3aa: CASRLAGGEREQYF
v_gene: TRBV30; d_gene: -; j_gene: TRBJ1-2; abundance: -; CDR3nt: TGTGCCTGGAGTAGGGCAGGGGCCTATGGCTACACCTTC; CDR3aa: CAWSRAGAYGYTF
v_gene: TRBV12-3/TRBV12-4; d_gene: -; j_gene: TRBJ1-2; abundance: many; CDR3nt: TGTGCCAGCAGTTTGGACCAAAGCTATGGCTACACCTTC; CDR3aa: CASSLDQSYGYTF
v_gene: TRBV4-1; d_gene: TRBD1; j_gene: TRBJ2-7; abundance: few; CDR3nt: TGCGCCAGCAGCCTCGGGACAGGGTCCGGCGAGCAGTACTTC; CDR3aa: CASSLGTGSGEQYF
v_gene: TRBV5-5; d_gene: -; j_gene: TRBJ1-1; abundance: many; CDR3nt: TGTGCCAGCAGCTTGTCGAACACTGAAGCTTTCTTT; CDR3aa: CASSLSNTEAFF
v_gene: TRBV7-6; d_gene: -; j_gene: TRBJ1-6; abundance: many; CDR3nt: TGTGCCAGCAGCTTAGGGCAGAGGGGAAATTCACCCCTCCACTTT; CDR3aa: CASSLGQRGNSPLHF
v_gene: TRBV12-2; d_gene: -; j_gene: TRBJ1-4; abundance: -; CDR3nt: TGTGCAAGTCGCTTCGACGGAAGGGGTGGAAAACTGTTTTTT; CDR3aa: CASRFDGRGGKLFF
v_gene: TRBV12-3/TRBV12-4; d_gene: -; j_gene: TRBJ1-5; abundance: -; CDR3nt: TGTGCCAGCAAAGTCCGGGAAGGTCAGCCCCAGCATTTT; CDR3aa: CASKVREGQPQHF